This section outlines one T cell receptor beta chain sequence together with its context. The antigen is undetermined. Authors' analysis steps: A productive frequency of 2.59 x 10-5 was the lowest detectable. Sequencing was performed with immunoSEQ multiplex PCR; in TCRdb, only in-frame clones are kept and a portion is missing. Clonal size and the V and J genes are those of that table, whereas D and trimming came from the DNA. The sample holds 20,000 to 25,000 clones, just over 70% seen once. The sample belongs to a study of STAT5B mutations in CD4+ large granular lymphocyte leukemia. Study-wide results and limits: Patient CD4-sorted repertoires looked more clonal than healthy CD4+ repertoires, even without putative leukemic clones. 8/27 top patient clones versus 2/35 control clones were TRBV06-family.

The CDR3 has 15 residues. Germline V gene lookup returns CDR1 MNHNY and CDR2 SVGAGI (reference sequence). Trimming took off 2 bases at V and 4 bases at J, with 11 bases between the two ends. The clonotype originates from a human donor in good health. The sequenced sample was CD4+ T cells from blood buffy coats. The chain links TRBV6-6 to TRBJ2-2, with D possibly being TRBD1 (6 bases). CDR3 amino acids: CASSYKVRGTGELFF. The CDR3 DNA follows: TGTGCCAGCAGTTACAAAGTCAGGGGCACCGGGGAGCTGTTTTTT.